Sequencing of this T cell receptor (beta chain) was carried out in a study of cytomegalovirus exposure and HLA in healthy donors. Study details: Caucasian-associated ancestry cluster membership applied to under 85% of under 450 genotyped donors.

Study conclusions and caveats: The authors reported that TCR beta sequences could predict HLA-A and HLA-B alleles. These predictions were accurate for most subjects in the first cohort. The study had only CMV serostatus as immune exposure information. Equally common other TCR beta chains were less clonally expanded than HLA-associated ones, a later analysis found.

Germline assignment: CDR1 MNHNS and CDR2 SASEGT. Unmatched junction bases numbered 4, after V lost 6 bases and J lost 2 bases. The CDR3 contains 14 residues. In the case of this clone: Its antigen is still unknown.

With 60 Vbeta and 13 Jbeta primers, the PCR was carried out. TCRdb's copy holds only in-frame clones and misses some; the assay was immunoSEQ multiplex PCR. The data contain 150,000 to 200,000 clones, 75% to 90% of them seen just once; the ten biggest clones take up 2% to 3%. The sample taken for sequencing was PBMCs. This clonotype originated in a woman aged 45-65 years in good health and CMV-seropositive. The chain uses TRBV6-1 and TRBJ2-3; 8 bases align to TRBD1. CDR3 in amino acids: CASRNRGDTDTQYF. CDR3 nucleotides: TGTGCCAGCAGAAACAGGGGGGACACAGATACGCAGTATTTT.